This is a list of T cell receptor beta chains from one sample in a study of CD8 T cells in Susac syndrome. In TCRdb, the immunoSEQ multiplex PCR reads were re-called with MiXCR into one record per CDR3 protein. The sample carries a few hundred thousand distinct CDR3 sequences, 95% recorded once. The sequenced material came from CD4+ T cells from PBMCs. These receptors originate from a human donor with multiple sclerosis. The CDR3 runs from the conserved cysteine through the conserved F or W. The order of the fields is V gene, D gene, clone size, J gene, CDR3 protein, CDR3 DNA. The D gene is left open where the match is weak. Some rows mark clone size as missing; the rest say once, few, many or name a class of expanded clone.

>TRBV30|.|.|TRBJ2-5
CAWSSISAGYWDQETQYF
TGTGCCTGGAGCTCGATTTCAGCCGGGTATTGGGACCAAGAGACCCAGTACTTC
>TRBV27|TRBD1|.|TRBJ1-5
CASSFTGGSQPQHF
TGTGCCAGCAGTTTTACAGGGGGGAGTCAGCCCCAGCATTTT
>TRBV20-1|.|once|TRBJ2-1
CSAPDWRFTGEQFF
TGCAGTGCTCCTGACTGGCGCTTTACAGGAGAGCAGTTCTTC
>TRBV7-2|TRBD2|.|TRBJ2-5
CASSLAGTTQETQYF
TGTGCCAGCAGTTTAGCGGGGACCACCCAAGAGACCCAGTACTTC
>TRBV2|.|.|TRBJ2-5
CASSDDRETQYF
TGTGCCAGCAGTGATGATAGAGAGACCCAGTACTTC
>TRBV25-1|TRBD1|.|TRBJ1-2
CASSATSGTGYYGYTF
TGTGCCAGCAGTGCAACGTCCGGGACAGGGTACTATGGCTACACCTTC
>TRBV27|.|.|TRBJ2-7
CASRTPSRECPRYEQYF
TGTGCCAGCAGGACACCATCCCGGGAATGCCCTCGCTACGAGCAGTACTTC
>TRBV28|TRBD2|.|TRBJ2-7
CASRKGLQPPRVYF
TGTGCCAGCAGAAAGGGACTACAACCCCCCCGAGTTTACTTC
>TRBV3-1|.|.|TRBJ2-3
CASSQDLTTDTQYF
TGTGCCAGCAGTCAGGACTTGACGACGGATACGCAGTATTTT
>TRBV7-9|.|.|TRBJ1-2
CASSPRGEGYTF
TGTGCCAGCAGCCCCCGAGGCGAGGGCTACACCTTC
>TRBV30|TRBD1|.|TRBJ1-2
CAWSNTLPQGAVGYTF
TGTGCCTGGAGTAACACCTTACCCCAGGGGGCAGTTGGCTACACCTTC
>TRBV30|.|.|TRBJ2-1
CACDAGPEQFF
TGTGCCTGTGACGCCGGGCCCGAGCAGTTCTTC
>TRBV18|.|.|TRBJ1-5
CASSPLGYNSNQPQHF
TGTGCCAGCTCACCACTGGGATACAATAGCAATCAGCCCCAGCATTTT
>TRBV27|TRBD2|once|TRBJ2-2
CASSTSGRSTGELFF
TGTGCCAGCAGTACAAGCGGGAGGAGCACCGGGGAGCTGTTTTTT
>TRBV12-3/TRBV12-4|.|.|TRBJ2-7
CASSLWTAYEQYF
TGTGCCAGCAGTTTATGGACAGCCTACGAGCAGTACTTC
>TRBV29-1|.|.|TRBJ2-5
CSVVRNQETQYF
TGCAGCGTTGTTCGAAACCAAGAGACCCAGTACTTC
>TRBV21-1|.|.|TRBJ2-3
CASSKPTGSSARDTQYF
TGTGCCAGCAGCAAACCTACAGGGTCCTCCGCCAGGGATACGCAGTATTTT
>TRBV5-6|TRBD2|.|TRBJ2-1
CASSLVGLAGDNEQFF
TGTGCCAGCAGCTTGGTAGGTCTAGCGGGAGACAATGAGCAGTTCTTC
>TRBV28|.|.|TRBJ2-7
CASSSGGRATHF
TGTGCCAGCAGTTCTGGCGGACGAGCAACCCACTTC
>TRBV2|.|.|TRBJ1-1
CASSETVRAFF
TGTGCCAGCAGTGAGACTGTGAGAGCTTTCTTT
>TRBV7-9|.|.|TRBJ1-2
CASSPRARTTNYGYTF
TGTGCCAGCAGCCCCCGGGCGCGGACAACTAACTATGGCTACACCTTC
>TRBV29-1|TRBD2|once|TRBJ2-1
CSVETSGISYNEQFF
TGCAGCGTTGAAACTAGCGGGATCTCCTACAATGAGCAGTTCTTC
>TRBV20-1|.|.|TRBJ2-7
CSAGPRPYEQYF
TGCAGTGCTGGCCCCCGGCCTTACGAGCAGTACTTC